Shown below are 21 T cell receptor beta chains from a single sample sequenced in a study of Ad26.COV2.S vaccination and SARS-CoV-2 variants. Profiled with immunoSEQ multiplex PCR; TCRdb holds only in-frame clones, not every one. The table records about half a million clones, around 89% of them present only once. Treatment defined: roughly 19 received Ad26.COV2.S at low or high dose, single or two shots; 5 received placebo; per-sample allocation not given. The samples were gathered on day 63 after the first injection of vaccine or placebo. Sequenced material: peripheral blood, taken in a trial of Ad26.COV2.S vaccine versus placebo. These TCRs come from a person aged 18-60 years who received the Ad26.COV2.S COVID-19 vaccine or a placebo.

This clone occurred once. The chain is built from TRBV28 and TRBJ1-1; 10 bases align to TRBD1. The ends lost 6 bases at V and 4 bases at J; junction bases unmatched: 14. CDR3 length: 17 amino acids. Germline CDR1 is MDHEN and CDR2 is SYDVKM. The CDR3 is CASRRDRGHGRATEAFF. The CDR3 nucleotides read TGTGCCAGCAGACGCGACAGGGGGCATGGCAGGGCCACTGAAGCTTTCTTT.

Here the CDR3 reads CASSLGGPLSYEQYF. The CDR3 DNA follows: TGCGCCAGCAGCTTGGGTGGGCCGCTCTCCTACGAGCAGTACTTC. This chain links TRBV5-1 with TRBJ2-7; D is unclear. The CDR3 spans 15 residues. Germline CDR1 is SGHRS and CDR2 is YFSETQ. V was shortened by 0 bases and J by 0 bases, with 10 bases between the two germline ends.

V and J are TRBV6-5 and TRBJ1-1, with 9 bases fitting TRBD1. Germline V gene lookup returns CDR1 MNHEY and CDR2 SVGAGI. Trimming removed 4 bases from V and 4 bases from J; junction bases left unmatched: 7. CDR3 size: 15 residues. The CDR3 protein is CASSLQGAPGTEAFF. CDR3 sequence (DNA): TGTGCCAGCAGTTTACAGGGGGCTCCGGGCACTGAAGCTTTCTTT.

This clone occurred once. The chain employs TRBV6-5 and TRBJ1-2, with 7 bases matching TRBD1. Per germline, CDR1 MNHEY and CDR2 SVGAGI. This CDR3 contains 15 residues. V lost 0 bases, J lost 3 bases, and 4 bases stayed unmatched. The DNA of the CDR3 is TGTGCCAGCAGTTACTCATCAGGGGGTTACTATGGCTACACCTTC. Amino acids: CASSYSSGGYYGYTF.

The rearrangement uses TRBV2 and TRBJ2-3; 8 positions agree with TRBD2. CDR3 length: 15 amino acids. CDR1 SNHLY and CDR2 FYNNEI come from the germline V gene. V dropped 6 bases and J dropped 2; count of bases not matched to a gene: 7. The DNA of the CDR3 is TGTGCCAGCAGGAAGAATAGCGGGGTCACAGATACGCAGTATTTT. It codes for CASRKNSGVTDTQYF.

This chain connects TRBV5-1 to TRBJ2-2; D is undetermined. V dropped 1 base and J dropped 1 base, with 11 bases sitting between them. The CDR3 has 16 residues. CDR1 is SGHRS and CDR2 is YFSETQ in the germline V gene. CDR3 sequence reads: CASSLSALGNTGELFF. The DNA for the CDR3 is TGCGCCAGCAGCTTGAGTGCTCTGGGGAACACCGGGGAGCTGTTTTTT.

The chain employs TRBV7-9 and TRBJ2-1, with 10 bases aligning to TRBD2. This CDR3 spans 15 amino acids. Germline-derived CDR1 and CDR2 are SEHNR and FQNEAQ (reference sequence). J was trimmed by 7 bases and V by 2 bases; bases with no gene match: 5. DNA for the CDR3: TGTGCCAGCAGCTTATACCTAGCGGGAGAAAATGAGCAGTTCTTC. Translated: CASSLYLAGENEQFF.

The CDR3 DNA is TGCGCCAGCAGCCAAGCGGTCCGGGAGGATGAGCAGTTCTTC. This sequence encodes CASSQAVREDEQFF. The genes are TRBV4-1 and TRBJ2-1, with 7 bases aligning to TRBD2. V dropped 1 base and J dropped 8; count of bases not matched to a gene: 5. Germline V CDR1 and CDR2: MGHRA, YSYEKL. The CDR3 has 14 amino acids.

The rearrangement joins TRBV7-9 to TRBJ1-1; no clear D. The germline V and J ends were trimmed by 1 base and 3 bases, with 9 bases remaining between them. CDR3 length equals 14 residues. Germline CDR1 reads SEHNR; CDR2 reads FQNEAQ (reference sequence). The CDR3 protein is CASSLEMDDTEAFF. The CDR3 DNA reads TGTGCCAGCAGCTTAGAGATGGATGACACTGAAGCTTTCTTT. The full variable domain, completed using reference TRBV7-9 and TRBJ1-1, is DTGVSQNPRHKITKRGQNVTFRCDPISEHNRLYWYRQTLGQGPEFLTYFQNEAQLEKSRLLSDRFSAERPKGSFSTLEIQRTEQGDSAMYLCASSLEMDDTEAFFGQGTRLTVV.

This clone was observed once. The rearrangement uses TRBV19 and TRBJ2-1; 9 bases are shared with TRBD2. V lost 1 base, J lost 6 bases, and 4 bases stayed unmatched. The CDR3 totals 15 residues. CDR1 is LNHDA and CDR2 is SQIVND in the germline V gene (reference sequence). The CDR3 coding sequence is TGTGCCAGTAGTATAGTTCTAGCGGGATCCAATGAGCAGTTCTTC. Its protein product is CASSIVLAGSNEQFF. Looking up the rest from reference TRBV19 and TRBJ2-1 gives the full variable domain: DGGITQSPKYLFRKEGQNVTLSCEQNLNHDAMYWYRQDPGQGLRLIYYSQIVNDFQKGDIAEGYSVSREKKESFPLTVTSAQKNPTAFYLCASSIVLAGSNEQFFGPGTRLTVL.

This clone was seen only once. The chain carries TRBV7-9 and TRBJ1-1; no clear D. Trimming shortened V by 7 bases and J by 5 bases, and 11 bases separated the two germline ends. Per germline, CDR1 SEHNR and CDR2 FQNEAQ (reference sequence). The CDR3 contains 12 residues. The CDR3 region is CASISGETEAFF. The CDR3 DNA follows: TGTGCCAGCATCTCCGGGGAAACTGAAGCTTTCTTT.

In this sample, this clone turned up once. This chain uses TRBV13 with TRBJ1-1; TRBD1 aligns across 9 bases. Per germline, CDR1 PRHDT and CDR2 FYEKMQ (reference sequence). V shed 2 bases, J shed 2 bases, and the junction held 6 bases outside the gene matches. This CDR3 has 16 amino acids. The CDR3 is CASSLRDRVSNTEAFF. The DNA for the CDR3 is TGTGCCAGCAGCTTACGGGACAGGGTTTCCAACACTGAAGCTTTCTTT.

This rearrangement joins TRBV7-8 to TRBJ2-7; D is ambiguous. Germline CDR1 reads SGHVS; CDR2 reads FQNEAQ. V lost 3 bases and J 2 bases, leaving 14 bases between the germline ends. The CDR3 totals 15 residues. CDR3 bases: TGTGCCAGCAGCTTCCTAGGCTTTACGGCCTACGAGCAGTACTTC. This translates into CASSFLGFTAYEQYF.

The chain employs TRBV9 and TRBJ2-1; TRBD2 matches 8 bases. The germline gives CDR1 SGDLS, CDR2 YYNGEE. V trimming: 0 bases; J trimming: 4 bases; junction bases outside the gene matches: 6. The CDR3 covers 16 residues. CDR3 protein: CASSVAGGGPYNEQFF. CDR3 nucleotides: TGTGCCAGCAGCGTAGCTGGCGGGGGGCCGTACAATGAGCAGTTCTTC.

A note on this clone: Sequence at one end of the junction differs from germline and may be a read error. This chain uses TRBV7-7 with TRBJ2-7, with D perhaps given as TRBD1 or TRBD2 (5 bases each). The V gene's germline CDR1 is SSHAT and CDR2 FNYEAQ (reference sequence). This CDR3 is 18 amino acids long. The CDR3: CASSLVNQGPLRAWWQYF. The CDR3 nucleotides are TGTGCTAGCAGCTTAGTCAACCAGGGACCCCTACGAGCTTGGTGGCAGTACTTC.

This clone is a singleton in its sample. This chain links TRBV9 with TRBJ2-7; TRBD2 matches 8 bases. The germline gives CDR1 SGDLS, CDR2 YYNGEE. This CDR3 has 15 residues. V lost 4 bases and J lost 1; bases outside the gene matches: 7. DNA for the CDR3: TGTGCCAGCAGCCCAAGTAGCGGGGCATCCTACGAGCAGTACTTC. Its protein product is CASSPSSGASYEQYF.

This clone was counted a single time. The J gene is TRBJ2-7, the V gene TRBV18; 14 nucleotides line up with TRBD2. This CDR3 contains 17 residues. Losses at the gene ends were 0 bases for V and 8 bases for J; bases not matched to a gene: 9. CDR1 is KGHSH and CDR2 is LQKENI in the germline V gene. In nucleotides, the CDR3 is TGTGCCAGCTCACCACCGGGGACTAGCGGGAGCAACTCCCAGCAGTACTTC. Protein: CASSPPGTSGSNSQQYF.

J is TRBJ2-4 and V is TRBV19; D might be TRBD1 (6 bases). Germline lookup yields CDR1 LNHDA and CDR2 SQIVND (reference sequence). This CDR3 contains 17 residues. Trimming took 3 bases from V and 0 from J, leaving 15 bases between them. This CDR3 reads CASSIRPGVLAKNIQYF. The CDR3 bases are TGTGCCAGTAGTATTCGGCCAGGGGTACTAGCCAAAAACATTCAGTACTTC. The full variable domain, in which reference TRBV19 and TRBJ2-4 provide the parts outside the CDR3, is DGGITQSPKYLFRKEGQNVTLSCEQNLNHDAMYWYRQDPGQGLRLIYYSQIVNDFQKGDIAEGYSVSREKKESFPLTVTSAQKNPTAFYLCASSIRPGVLAKNIQYFGAGTRLSVL.

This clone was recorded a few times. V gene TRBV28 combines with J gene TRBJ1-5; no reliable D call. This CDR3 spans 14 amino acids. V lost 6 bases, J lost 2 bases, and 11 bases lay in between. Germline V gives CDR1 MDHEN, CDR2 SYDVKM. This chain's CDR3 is CASSSSPGNQPQHF. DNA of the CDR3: TGTGCCAGCAGCTCCTCGCCTGGCAATCAGCCCCAGCATTTT.

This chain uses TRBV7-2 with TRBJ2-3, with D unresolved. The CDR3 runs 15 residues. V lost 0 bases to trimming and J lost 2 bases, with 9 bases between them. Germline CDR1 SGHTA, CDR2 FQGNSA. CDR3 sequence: CASSLAVHSTDTQYF. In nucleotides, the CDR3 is TGTGCCAGCAGCTTAGCAGTACACTCCACAGATACGCAGTATTTT.

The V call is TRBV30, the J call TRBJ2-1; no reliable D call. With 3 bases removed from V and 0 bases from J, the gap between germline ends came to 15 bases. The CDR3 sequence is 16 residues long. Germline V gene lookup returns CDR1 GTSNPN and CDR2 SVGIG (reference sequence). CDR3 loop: CAWSHFIPISYNEQFF. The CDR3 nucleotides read TGTGCCTGGAGCCATTTCATACCAATCTCCTACAATGAGCAGTTCTTC.